The sequence of this T cell receptor beta chain was determined in a study of T cell responses to AZD1222 COVID-19 vaccine. TCRdb's table, derived via immunoSEQ multiplex PCR, lists solely in-frame clones and lacks some. The repertoire holds about 180,000 clones, with 88% as singletons. CDR3 size: 15 residues. Trimming took 4 bases from V and 1 from J; bases not matched to a gene: 4. CDR1 is LNHDA, CDR2 SQIVND, per germline (reference sequence). Whole-study findings and limits: Spike-specific TCR repertoires showed rising breadth and depth after two AZD1222 doses. Repertoires were obtained solely post-peak T cell response. Of spike-specific TCRs, nearly half reportedly target regions left unmutated in variants.

Regarding this clone: The target antigen is unknown.

This sequence originates from an adult in good health. The chain combines TRBV19 with TRBJ2-3, with 8 bases lining up with TRBD2. The material sequenced was peripheral blood, taken on day 0 of AZD1222 vaccination. The CDR3 protein is CASSRLARGTDTQYF. The CDR3 coding sequence is TGTGCCAGTAGTAGACTAGCGAGGGGCACAGATACGCAGTATTTT.